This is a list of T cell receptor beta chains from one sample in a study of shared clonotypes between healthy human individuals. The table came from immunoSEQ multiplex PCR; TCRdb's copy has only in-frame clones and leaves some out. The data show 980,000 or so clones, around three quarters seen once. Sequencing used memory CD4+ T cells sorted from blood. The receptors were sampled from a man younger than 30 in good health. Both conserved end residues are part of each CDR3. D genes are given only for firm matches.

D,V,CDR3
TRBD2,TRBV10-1,CASSEGLANTGELFF
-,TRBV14,CASSQALSDTQYF
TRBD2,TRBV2,CASSESSGRVVNEQFF
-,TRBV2,CASSEAPGGGQYF
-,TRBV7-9,CASSSHQIYEQYF
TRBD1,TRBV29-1,CSASGTGEQTQYF
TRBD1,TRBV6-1,CASRGTGTGNGYTF
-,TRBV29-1,CSVDFSGTAYEQYF
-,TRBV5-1,CASSLERRENSPLHF
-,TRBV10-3,CAISEGDTEAFF
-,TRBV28,CASSDRQILNEKLFF
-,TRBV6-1,CASTERGYEQYF
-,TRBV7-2,CASSLWGNPQETQYF
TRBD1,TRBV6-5,CASSGGQGAEKLFF
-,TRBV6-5,CASSYNRADQPQHF
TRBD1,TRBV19,CASSPDRGEQYF
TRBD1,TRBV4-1,CASSQRSGTGIISSGNTIYF
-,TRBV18,CASSLQEAGELFF
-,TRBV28,CASVDSLTTDTQYF